The 19 T cell receptor beta chains below all came from one sample that was sequenced in a study of T cell repertoires in cytomegalovirus infection. TCRdb used MiXCR to reprocess the reads, holding one entry per CDR3 protein. Altogether some 300,000 distinct CDR3 sequences are present, approximately 13% being singletons, with the ten largest covering roughly 8.9%. Sequenced material: PBMCs. Receptors were obtained from a human donor in good health (CMV status not recorded). Some clones in this sample may be carry-over from other donors' samples.

The rearrangement links TRBV5-1 to TRBJ1-3, with 7 nucleotides matching TRBD1. This CDR3 has 15 amino acids. V dropped 2 bases and J dropped 2; count of bases not matched to a gene: 4. Germline loops: CDR1 SGHRS, CDR2 YFSETQ. This CDR3 reads CASSLIGQAGNTIYF. DNA of the CDR3: TGCGCCAGCAGCTTAATCGGACAGGCTGGAAACACCATATATTTT. The full variable domain, completed using reference TRBV5-1 and TRBJ1-3, is KAGVTQTPRYLIKTRGQQVTLSCSPISGHRSVSWYQQTPGQGLQFLFEYFSETQRNKGNFPGRFSGRQFSNSRSEMNVSTLELGDSALYLCASSLIGQAGNTIYFGEGSWLTVV.

This clonotype has just a few counts. The chain uses TRBV5-4 and TRBJ2-1; TRBD2 matches at 16 bases. Germline assignment: CDR1 SGHNT and CDR2 YYREEE (reference sequence). V lost 5 bases and J lost 4; bases outside the gene matches: 9. The CDR3 loop spans 18 amino acids. The CDR3 spells CASRSGTSGRVIYNEQFF. For the CDR3, the DNA is TGTGCCAGCAGATCCGGGACTAGCGGGAGGGTTATTTACAATGAGCAGTTCTTC.

This clonotype was picked up many times. The chain uses TRBV7-2 and TRBJ2-1, with D unresolved. V was shortened by 1 base and J by 6 bases, with 10 bases between the two germline ends. Looked up from germline, CDR1 is SGHTA and CDR2 is FQGNSA. There are 14 residues in the CDR3. CDR3 nucleotides: TGTGCCAGCAGCTTAGTAGGCAATCCCAATGAGCAGTTCTTC. Its translation is CASSLVGNPNEQFF. Full variable domain (rest looked up from reference TRBV7-2 and TRBJ2-1): GAGVSQSPSNKVTEKGKDVELRCDPISGHTALYWYRQSLGQGLEFLIYFQGNSAPDKSGLPSDRFSAERTGGSVSTLTIQRTQQEDSAVYLCASSLVGNPNEQFFGPGTRLTVL.

The chain recombines TRBV29-1 with TRBJ1-5; the D is unclear. With 4 bases removed from V and 3 bases from J, the gap between germline ends came to 10 bases. CDR3 length: 13 amino acids. Germline V gene sequence: CDR1 SQVTM, CDR2 ANQGSEA. CDR3 DNA: TGCAGCGTTGGGGTAGGGCTCAATCAGCCCCAGCATTTT. Protein sequence: CSVGVGLNQPQHF.

This clonotype was seen ten or more times. This chain links TRBV7-2 with TRBJ2-3; 7 nucleotides match TRBD2. Germline V gives CDR1 SGHTA, CDR2 FQGNSA. V lost 5 bases to trimming and J lost 2 bases; unmatched junction nucleotides: 10. This CDR3 is built from 16 residues. The CDR3 region has the DNA TGTGCCAGCAGCCGACGCGGGAGAAGTGACACAGATACGCAGTATTTT. This codes for CASSRRGRSDTDTQYF.

The sample holds many counts of this clonotype. The chain combines TRBV7-2 with TRBJ1-5, with no clear D. Germline V CDR1 and CDR2: SGHTA, FQGNSA. V was cut by 5 bases and J by 2 bases, with 13 bases left in between. The CDR3 runs 15 residues. DNA for the CDR3: TGTGCCAGCAGCGCGGGGTTTGGTGGCAATCAGCCCCAGCATTTT. This encodes CASSAGFGGNQPQHF.

This clonotype was picked up many times. The genes are TRBV7-8 and TRBJ2-6, with 10 bases that match TRBD1. This CDR3 contains 19 residues. V lost 5 bases, J lost 1 base, and 11 bases stayed unmatched. Germline CDR1 is SGHVS and CDR2 is FQNEAQ. CDR3 sequence: CASSPGQGVLGSGANVLTF. In nucleotides, the CDR3 is TGTGCCAGCAGCCCCGGACAGGGGGTATTAGGTTCTGGGGCCAACGTCCTGACTTTC.

This clonotype was found once. This chain connects TRBV20-1 to TRBJ2-1, with 8 bases that match TRBD2. The CDR3 runs 19 residues. Looked up from germline, CDR1 is DFQATT and CDR2 is SNEGSKA (reference sequence). J gave up 1 base and V 0 bases, and 14 bases lay outside the gene matches. The CDR3 DNA reads as TGCAGTGCTAGAGATCAGGCTAGCGGGCCCAATAAGTCCTACAATGAGCAGTTCTTC. Translation: CSARDQASGPNKSYNEQFF.

The chain combines TRBV9 with TRBJ2-3; 8 nucleotides line up with TRBD2. Germline V gives CDR1 SGDLS, CDR2 YYNGEE. V was clipped by 2 bases and J by 2 bases; unmatched bases: 4. The CDR3 length is 15 residues. The CDR3 DNA reads as TGTGCCAGCAGCGTCGGGACTAGACCCACAGATACGCAGTATTTT. Residues: CASSVGTRPTDTQYF.

V gene TRBV6-1 combines with J gene TRBJ2-1, with TRBD2 matching over 9 bases. V shed 2 bases, J shed 6 bases, and the junction held 5 bases outside the gene matches. Germline V gene lookup returns CDR1 MNHNS and CDR2 SASEGT. The length of the CDR3 is 15 residues. CDR3 nucleotide sequence: TGTGCCAGCAGTGAAATAGCGGGAGCCTCCAATGAGCAGTTCTTC. This sequence encodes CASSEIAGASNEQFF.

This clonotype has a handful of counts. The genes are TRBV29-1 and TRBJ2-5, with 8 nucleotides matching TRBD1. Germline V gene lookup returns CDR1 SQVTM and CDR2 ANQGSEA. V was clipped by 6 bases and J by 0 bases; unmatched bases: 6. The CDR3 is 14 amino acids. In DNA, the CDR3 is TGCAGCGTGGCGGGACAGGTGTACCAAGAGACCCAGTACTTC. Its translation: CSVAGQVYQETQYF.

This clonotype was detected many times. The genes are TRBV6-4 and TRBJ2-1; a possible D gene is TRBD2 (5 bases). CDR1 and CDR2 (germline): MRHNA, SNTAGT. The CDR3 covers 16 residues. V lost 3 bases, J lost 6 bases, and 18 bases lay in between. CDR3 bases: TGTGCCAGCAGTGAAGGCGGCGGGTCGGGATTCAATGAGCAGTTCTTC. Translation gives CASSEGGGSGFNEQFF.

The chain links TRBV14 to TRBJ2-1; 7 bases are shared with TRBD2. Germline assignment: CDR1 SGHDN and CDR2 FVKESK. This CDR3 spans 16 amino acids. The J segment lost 2 bases and the V segment lost 3 bases, leaving 7 bases of the junction unmatched. CDR3 region: CASSHARGRPYNEQFF. Here the CDR3 DNA reads TGTGCCAGCAGCCACGCCCGCGGGAGACCCTACAATGAGCAGTTCTTC.

This rearrangement joins TRBV29-1 to TRBJ2-7; 10 positions match TRBD1. In germline, CDR1 is SQVTM, CDR2 ANQGSEA. The ends lost 7 bases at V and 4 bases at J; junction bases unmatched: 10. There are 14 residues in the CDR3. The CDR3 DNA follows: TGCAGCGCAACATATGGGACAGGGGTTTACGAGCAGTACTTC. It yields the protein CSATYGTGVYEQYF.

This clonotype was detected only a few times. This chain joins TRBV27 and TRBJ1-1; unclear D gene. Germline CDR1 reads MNHEY; CDR2 reads SMNVEV (reference sequence). The V end was cut by 3 bases, the J end by 7 bases, with 6 bases between. The CDR3 covers 11 residues. As DNA, the CDR3 is TGTGCCAGCAGTTTTGGGGTTGAAGCTTTCTTT. Its protein is CASSFGVEAFF.

This clonotype was detected ten times or more. J is TRBJ2-5 and V is TRBV19, with D tentatively TRBD1 (5 bases). V lost 5 bases and J lost 4, with 11 bases in between. Germline CDR1 is LNHDA and CDR2 is SQIVND (reference sequence). The CDR3 consists of 13 residues. Here the CDR3 reads CASSPQGRETQYF. CDR3 nucleotide sequence: TGTGCCAGTAGTCCGCAGGGCCGAGAGACCCAGTACTTC.

This clonotype was detected many times. The V and J genes are TRBV6-6 and TRBJ1-2; 12 positions agree with TRBD1. Looked up from germline, CDR1 is MNHNY and CDR2 is SVGAGI (reference sequence). V shed 6 bases, J shed 7 bases, and the junction held 15 bases outside the gene matches. The CDR3 length is 17 residues. The CDR3 loop is CASSIGERDRGRLGYTF. CDR3 sequence (DNA): TGTGCCAGCAGCATCGGGGAACGGGACAGGGGGCGACTTGGCTACACCTTC.

The chain employs TRBV25-1 and TRBJ2-1, with D uncertain. CDR1 is MGHDK, CDR2 SYGVNS, per germline. V was clipped by 7 bases and J by 9 bases, with 7 bases between them. CDR3 length: 10 residues. The CDR3 is CASMAAEQFF. In nucleotides, the CDR3 is TGTGCCAGCATGGCGGCTGAGCAGTTCTTC.

This clonotype was recorded a few times. The V call is TRBV29-1, the J call TRBJ2-3, with a weak D call TRBD2 (5 bases). The CDR3 is made up of 12 amino acids. Per germline, CDR1 SQVTM and CDR2 ANQGSEA. The V and J ends lost 5 bases and 8 bases respectively, with 14 bases between them. The CDR3, as DNA: TGCAGCGTTAACGTTGGAAGCGGTACGCAGTATTTT. Translating it yields CSVNVGSGTQYF.